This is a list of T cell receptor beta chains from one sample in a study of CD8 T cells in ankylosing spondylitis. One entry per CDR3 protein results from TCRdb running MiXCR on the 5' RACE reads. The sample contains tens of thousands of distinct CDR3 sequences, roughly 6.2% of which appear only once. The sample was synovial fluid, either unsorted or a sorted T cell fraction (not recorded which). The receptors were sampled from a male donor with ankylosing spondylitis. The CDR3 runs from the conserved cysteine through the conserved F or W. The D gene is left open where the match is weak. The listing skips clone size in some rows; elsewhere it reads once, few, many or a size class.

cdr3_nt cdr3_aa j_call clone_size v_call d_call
TGTGCCAGCAGCGTAGGTGCGAGACCCGCACAAGGGACGCAGTATTTT CASSVGARPAQGTQYF TRBJ2-3 NA TRBV9 NA
TGTGCCAGCTCACAAAGCGGTGGGGAGGACACTGAAGCTTTCTTT CASSQSGGEDTEAFF TRBJ1-1 NA TRBV18 NA
TGTGCCAGCAGTACTCTACCTTTACAGGGACAGCCCCAGCATTTT CASSTLPLQGQPQHF TRBJ1-5 few TRBV6-5 NA
TGCAGTGCACAAAAGACTAGAACCAAAAACATTCAGTACTTC CSAQKTRTKNIQYF TRBJ2-4 few TRBV20-1 NA
TGTGCCAGTAGTATTCGAGGGGATCAGCCCCAGCATTTT CASSIRGDQPQHF TRBJ1-5 NA TRBV19 NA
TGCGCCAGCAGCCCGGAGGGGAATGAAAAACTGTTTTTT CASSPEGNEKLFF TRBJ1-4 few TRBV5-1 NA
TGTGCCAGTACCCTGACACCCGCGGCGAACACTGAAGCTTTCTTT CASTLTPAANTEAFF TRBJ1-1 many TRBV19 NA
TGCAGTGCTCCTAGGACAGGGAGTTCCTACGAGCAGTACTTC CSAPRTGSSYEQYF TRBJ2-7 NA TRBV20-1 TRBD1
TGCGCCAGCAGCTTGGTGGGGGACAGCACAGATACGCAGTATTTT CASSLVGDSTDTQYF TRBJ2-3 many TRBV5-1 NA
TGCGCCAGCAGCCAAGAGTGGCCCGCGGTGAATGAGCAGTTCTTC CASSQEWPAVNEQFF TRBJ2-1 many TRBV4-1 NA
TGTGCCAGCAGTCCAAGACGGGATAATTCACCCCTCCACTTT CASSPRRDNSPLHF TRBJ1-6 NA TRBV28 NA
TGCAGTGCTAGGGGGCCTGCGGGAGTGGATGGTGAGCAGTTCTTC CSARGPAGVDGEQFF TRBJ2-1 many TRBV20-1 TRBD2
TGCAGCGGAGGACAGGGAACCTACGAGCAGTACTTC CSGGQGTYEQYF TRBJ2-7 many TRBV29-1 TRBD1
TGTGCCAGCGGCTTCGGGCGGAATCAGCCCCAGCATTTT CASGFGRNQPQHF TRBJ1-5 NA TRBV5-6 NA
TGCAGCACCCGGAGGGGGCCCTCCTACGAGCAGTACTTC CSTRRGPSYEQYF TRBJ2-7 many TRBV29-1 NA
TGTGCCAGCAGGTACCTAGCGGGAGGGCCTAGCACAGATACGCAGTATTTT CASRYLAGGPSTDTQYF TRBJ2-3 NA TRBV5-8 TRBD2
TGTGCCATCAAGGGGGACTCCAGCGAGCAGTACTTC CAIKGDSSEQYF TRBJ2-7 few TRBV10-3 NA
TGTGCCAGCAGCGTAGATCCTGGCGGGATCTACGAGCAGTACTTC CASSVDPGGIYEQYF TRBJ2-7 NA TRBV9 NA
TGTGCCATCAGTGAAGGGCAGGGGTGGGCCAAAAACATTCAGTACTTC CAISEGQGWAKNIQYF TRBJ2-4 many TRBV10-3 NA
TGCGCCAGCAGCCGATTTATAAGAGCGGGAGGGGCGGGGACAGATACGCAGTATTTT CASSRFIRAGGAGTDTQYF TRBJ2-3 few TRBV4-1 TRBD2
TGTGCCAGCAGCCAAGCCTATGAGCAGTTCTTC CASSQAYEQFF TRBJ2-1 many TRBV14 NA
TGTGCCAGCAGTCCGGTTATCGGAGAGGTTGGCTACACCTTC CASSPVIGEVGYTF TRBJ1-2 many TRBV28 NA
TGTGCCAGCAGTAGGGACAGGGAAGGTCAGCCCCAGCATTTT CASSRDREGQPQHF TRBJ1-5 NA TRBV6-1 TRBD1
TGTGCCAGCAGCTTAGGGCTAGCGGGAACCTACAATGAGCAGTTCTTC CASSLGLAGTYNEQFF TRBJ2-1 few TRBV7-7 TRBD2
TGTGCCAGCAGACCGATTAGCGGAGCGGGCTTTGAGCAGTACTTC CASRPISGAGFEQYF TRBJ2-7 NA TRBV2 NA
TGTGCCAGCAGCCTACAGAACTCTGGAAACACCATATATTTT CASSLQNSGNTIYF TRBJ1-3 NA TRBV7-2 NA
TGCAGTGCTCAGGAGCGGCAGGGCAATCAGCCCCAGCATTTT CSAQERQGNQPQHF TRBJ1-5 many TRBV20-1 NA
TGCGCCAGCAGCGTATCCGGGACAGGGCAAGAGACCCAGTACTTC CASSVSGTGQETQYF TRBJ2-5 medium-sized TRBV5-1 TRBD1
TGTGCCAGCAGAACTAGACAGGCTAGGGGCAATCAGCCCCAGCATTTT CASRTRQARGNQPQHF TRBJ1-5 many TRBV28 NA
TGCAGTGCTAGGGCTAATTCACCCCTCCACTTT CSARANSPLHF TRBJ1-6 NA TRBV20-1 NA
TGCAGTGCTAGAGATCGTATCCCAGGGGGGGATCAGCCCCAGCATTTT CSARDRIPGGDQPQHF TRBJ1-5 many TRBV20-1 TRBD1
TGTGCCAGCAGCTTAGTAACAGCGGGCGACGAGCAGTACTTC CASSLVTAGDEQYF TRBJ2-7 few TRBV11-3 NA
TGTGCCAGCCGCAGGGCACCCCACACCGGGGAGCTGTTTTTT CASRRAPHTGELFF TRBJ2-2 many TRBV27 NA
TGTGCCAGCAGCAAAGGAATAGCGGGAGGGACTTCCTACAATGAGCAGTTCTTC CASSKGIAGGTSYNEQFF TRBJ2-1 NA TRBV21-1 NA
TGCGCCAGCAGCTTGGCCCAGGGAGGTTCCTACAATGAGCAGTTCTTC CASSLAQGGSYNEQFF TRBJ2-1 many TRBV5-1 NA
TGTGCCAGCAGACGAAGCTCCTATAATTCACCCCTCCACTTT CASRRSSYNSPLHF TRBJ1-6 few TRBV6-1 NA
TGTGCCAGCAGCCGGACAGGGATCTACAATGAGCAGTTCTTC CASSRTGIYNEQFF TRBJ2-1 many TRBV28 TRBD1
TGTGCCAGCAGCCAAGATAGAGGAAAACTGTTTTTT CASSQDRGKLFF TRBJ1-4 many TRBV14 NA
TGCAGTGCTAGAGACCAGGCCGTACCCCTCCACTTT CSARDQAVPLHF TRBJ1-6 NA TRBV20-1 NA
TGTGCCAGCTCACCATTCTCTAGGAGGAACCTGGGAGGCAATCAGCCCCAGCATTTT CASSPFSRRNLGGNQPQHF TRBJ1-5 many TRBV18 NA
TGTGCCAGCAGATCTCGACTAGCGGGAGTAGCAGATACGCAGTATTTT CASRSRLAGVADTQYF TRBJ2-3 few TRBV28 TRBD2
TGTGCCAGCAGCTCCCCTAGTGGGACCGGGGAGCTGTTTTTT CASSSPSGTGELFF TRBJ2-2 many TRBV7-3 NA
TGCAGTGCTTGGGATGGGGTCGGGGCCAACGTCCTGACTTTC CSAWDGVGANVLTF TRBJ2-6 many TRBV20-1 NA
TGTGCCAGCAGTGCCTACAGGGGAGGTGGCTACACCTTC CASSAYRGGGYTF TRBJ1-2 NA TRBV28 TRBD1
TGCAGTGCTAGTCAGGGGACTAGCGGGGCTTTTTACAATGAGCAGTTCTTC CSASQGTSGAFYNEQFF TRBJ2-1 few TRBV20-1 TRBD2
TGTGCCAGCAGCCAAAACGGACTAAAAGAGACCCAGTACTTC CASSQNGLKETQYF TRBJ2-5 many TRBV7-2 NA
TGCAGCGTGTTAACCCCCTCTGGCGAGCAGTACTTC CSVLTPSGEQYF TRBJ2-7 medium-sized TRBV29-1 NA
TGTGCCATCAGTGAGTCGAGACTAGCGGGAACCTACGAGCAGTACTTC CAISESRLAGTYEQYF TRBJ2-7 many TRBV10-3 TRBD2
TGCGCCAGCAGCCCGGTTGGGGGGGCAGATCTTAACTATGGCTACACCTTC CASSPVGGADLNYGYTF TRBJ1-2 many TRBV5-1 NA
TGTGCCAGCAGCCTAGAGGGGGTCCAAGAGACCCAGTACTTC CASSLEGVQETQYF TRBJ2-5 few TRBV7-2 NA
TGCGCCAGCAGCAGTACCACAGGCAACGAGCAGTACTTC CASSSTTGNEQYF TRBJ2-7 few TRBV5-1 NA
TGTGCCAGCAGCCTAGGAGCGGGGTACACAGATACGCAGTATTTT CASSLGAGYTDTQYF TRBJ2-3 many TRBV9 TRBD2
TGTGCCCGCTACAGTCGGTCTGGAAACACCATATATTTT CARYSRSGNTIYF TRBJ1-3 many TRBV2 NA
TGTGCCAGCAGTGCCTCCGGGACGGTCTATGGCTACACCTTC CASSASGTVYGYTF TRBJ1-2 NA TRBV6-1 NA
TGCAGCGTTGCCCTTCTAGGGGGCATCACCGGGGAGCTGTTTTTT CSVALLGGITGELFF TRBJ2-2 many TRBV29-1 TRBD1